The 27 T cell receptor beta chains given below trace back to one sample, sequenced in a study of cytomegalovirus exposure and HLA in healthy donors. Researchers ran the PCR with 60 Vbeta and 13 Jbeta primers. Libraries were prepared by immunoSEQ multiplex PCR; TCRdb keeps only in-frame clonotypes and omits some of them. In the table there are some 180,000 clones, roughly 73% of which are singletons. The source material was PBMCs. The receptors shown here come from a woman aged 25 to 45 in good health and CMV-seronegative.

This clone has only one observation. The rearrangement links TRBV6-1 to TRBJ1-1; 10 nucleotides line up with TRBD1. Germline CDR1 is MNHNS and CDR2 is SASEGT. The CDR3 has 18 amino acids. J gave up 1 base and V 2 bases, and 10 bases lay outside the gene matches. CDR3 nucleotides: TGTGCCAGCAGTGAAATCCGACAGGGGGCGGTGGGGAACACTGAAGCTTTCTTT. This codes for CASSEIRQGAVGNTEAFF.

V is TRBV5-4 and J is TRBJ2-5, with 14 bases identical to TRBD2. This CDR3 is 17 amino acids long. The germline V gene encodes CDR1 SGHNT and CDR2 YYREEE (reference sequence). J gave up 5 bases and V 4 bases, and 10 bases lay outside the gene matches. CDR3 in amino acids: CASSPRLAGGPRETQYF. CDR3 in DNA: TGTGCCAGCAGCCCCAGACTAGCGGGAGGGCCGAGGGAGACCCAGTACTTC.

This chain joins TRBV2 and TRBJ1-6, with D maybe TRBD1 (5 bases). The CDR3 loop spans 17 amino acids. Germline values: CDR1 SNHLY, CDR2 FYNNEI. V was cut by 6 bases and J by 3 bases, with 18 bases left in between. CDR3 nucleotides: TGTGCCAGCAGAGAGACAGAACTAAATCTCTATAATTCACCCCTCCACTTT. Encoded protein: CASRETELNLYNSPLHF.

Note on this clone: The conserved phenylalanine or tryptophan is not found at the CDR3 terminus, so this likely reflects a read error. This rearrangement joins TRBV4-2 to TRBJ1-2, with D unresolved. Trimming removed 1 base at V and 0 bases at J, with 9 bases between. Germline V CDR1 and CDR2: LGHNA, YNFKEQ. The CDR3 has 15 amino acids. The CDR3 nucleotides are TGTGCCAGCAGCCAAGTCCCTCGGACTAACTATGGCTACACCCTC. This sequence encodes CASSQVPRTNYGYTL.

This clone appeared a few times. The chain carries TRBV5-1 and TRBJ2-2; weak D call: TRBD1 (6 bases). This CDR3 has 15 amino acids. Trimming took 6 bases from V and 3 from J, leaving 15 bases between them. The germline gives CDR1 SGHRS, CDR2 YFSETQ. The chain's CDR3 is CASNGQGSDTGELFF. The CDR3 DNA follows: TGCGCCAGCAACGGGCAGGGGTCGGACACCGGGGAGCTGTTTTTT.

The chain carries TRBV11-2 and TRBJ1-3; unclear D gene. CDR1 and CDR2 from the germline V gene are SGHAT and FQNNGV. The V and J ends lost 2 bases and 2 bases respectively, with 7 bases between them. The CDR3 spans 14 residues. This chain's CDR3 is CASSLSGTGNTIYF. The CDR3 DNA is TGTGCCAGCAGCTTATCGGGTACTGGAAACACCATATATTTT.

This clone was detected only a few times. This chain links TRBV7-9 with TRBJ1-4; D perhaps matches TRBD1 (6 bases). The CDR3 length is 16 residues. The V end lost 5 bases, the J end lost 4 bases, and 17 bases lay between the germline ends. Germline V CDR1 and CDR2: SEHNR, FQNEAQ (reference sequence). In DNA form, the CDR3 reads TGTGCCAGCAGCGAAAGATGGACAGCTTTTAATGAAAAACTGTTTTTT. Amino acid sequence: CASSERWTAFNEKLFF.

The chain carries TRBV18 and TRBJ2-7, with TRBD2 matching over 7 bases. Germline loops: CDR1 KGHSH, CDR2 LQKENI. The CDR3 is 12 amino acids. The J segment lost 7 bases and the V segment lost 11 bases, leaving 11 bases of the junction unmatched. The CDR3, as DNA: TGTGCCCGTGTGGGGGGGGTTGGAGAGCAGTACTTC. Its protein is CARVGGVGEQYF.

This chain uses TRBV11-2 with TRBJ2-1; 13 nucleotides align to TRBD2. With V trimmed by 3 bases and J by 7 bases, 3 bases remained unmatched. This CDR3 region has 15 residues. The germline V gene encodes CDR1 SGHAT and CDR2 FQNNGV. CDR3 coding DNA: TGTGCCAGCAGCTTTATGACTAGCGGGAGGAATGAGCAGTTCTTC. It codes for CASSFMTSGRNEQFF.

This chain links TRBV4-1 with TRBJ2-7, with TRBD1 identical over 10 bases. V lost 4 bases to trimming and J lost 1 base; unmatched junction nucleotides: 4. CDR3 length: 15 amino acids. Germline lookup yields CDR1 MGHRA and CDR2 YSYEKL. The CDR3 sequence: CASSRSGQGSYEQYF. As DNA, the CDR3 is TGCGCCAGCAGCCGATCGGGACAGGGGTCCTACGAGCAGTACTTC.

The chain employs TRBV28 and TRBJ2-3, with 7 bases that match TRBD2. CDR3 length equals 14 residues. With V trimmed by 5 bases and J by 4 bases, 6 bases remained unmatched. Per the germline V gene, CDR1 is MDHEN and CDR2 is SYDVKM. The CDR3 region is CASSGLDTPDTQYF. The CDR3, as DNA: TGTGCCAGCAGTGGACTAGACACTCCAGATACGCAGTATTTT.

This clone has only one observation. The rearrangement links TRBV11-2 to TRBJ2-7; 10 bases align to TRBD2. From germline, CDR1 is SGHAT and CDR2 FQNNGV. Trimming removed 1 base from V and 2 bases from J; junction bases left unmatched: 8. CDR3 length equals 17 residues. CDR3 in DNA: TGTGCCAGCAGCTTAGGGCCTAGCGGGAGACCACCCTACGAGCAGTACTTC. Its protein product is CASSLGPSGRPPYEQYF.

This chain links TRBV9 with TRBJ2-7, with D maybe TRBD1 (6 bases). The CDR3 is 14 residues long. The germline CDR1 and CDR2 sequences are SGDLS and YYNGEE. Trimming removed 0 bases at V and 2 bases at J, with 9 bases between. In nucleotides, the CDR3 is TGTGCCAGCAGCGTAGCAGGGGATCCCTACGAGCAGTACTTC. Translation: CASSVAGDPYEQYF.

The chain links TRBV7-3 to TRBJ1-2; TRBD1 might be the D (6 bases). CDR1 and CDR2 (germline): SGHTA, FQGTGA. The V end lost 5 bases, the J end lost 8 bases, and 15 bases lay between the germline ends. This CDR3 has 13 residues. This chain's CDR3 is CASSKTGSGGYTF. DNA for the CDR3: TGTGCCAGCAGCAAGACAGGTTCGGGAGGCTACACCTTC.

This clone was seen a few times. The V gene is TRBV5-4, the J gene TRBJ2-7; no firm D call. The CDR3 covers 15 residues. V lost 4 bases and J lost 7, with 21 bases in between. Germline CDR1 reads SGHNT; CDR2 reads YYREEE (reference sequence). The chain's CDR3 is CASSPNINIAEEQYF. The CDR3 region has the DNA TGTGCCAGCAGCCCCAATATAAACATCGCGGAGGAGCAGTACTTC.

The rearrangement uses TRBV5-6 and TRBJ2-1; 9 nucleotides agree with TRBD2. V trimming: 4 bases; J trimming: 10 bases; junction bases outside the gene matches: 0. Germline loops: CDR1 SGHDT, CDR2 YYEEEE. CDR3 length: 11 amino acids. This CDR3 reads CASSLAGEQFF. The CDR3 DNA reads TGTGCCAGCAGCCTAGCGGGGGAGCAGTTCTTC.

The V and J genes are TRBV6-4 and TRBJ1-1; possibly TRBD1 for D (6 bases). V lost 2 bases to trimming and J lost 9 bases, with 10 bases between them. Germline CDR1 is MRHNA and CDR2 is SNTAGT. This CDR3 is 12 amino acids long. CDR3 in amino acids: CASSDPGAKAFF. In nucleotides, the CDR3 is TGTGCCAGCAGTGACCCAGGGGCGAAAGCTTTCTTT.

The CDR3 DNA is TGTGCCAGCAGCTTAGTCGGGGTCTGGAACTCTGGAAACACCATATATTTT. It yields the protein CASSLVGVWNSGNTIYF. This chain connects TRBV7-2 to TRBJ1-3; D is unclear. The germline V gene encodes CDR1 SGHTA and CDR2 FQGNSA. The CDR3 has 17 amino acids. V lost 1 base to trimming and J lost 0 bases, with 13 bases between them. Drawing the rest from reference TRBV7-2 and TRBJ1-3, the complete variable domain is GAGVSQSPSNKVTEKGKDVELRCDPISGHTALYWYRQSLGQGLEFLIYFQGNSAPDKSGLPSDRFSAERTGGSVSTLTIQRTQQEDSAVYLCASSLVGVWNSGNTIYFGEGSWLTVV.

The genes are TRBV9 and TRBJ2-7, with 7 bases lining up with TRBD2. The CDR3 is 14 residues long. Trimming removed 1 base from V and 3 bases from J; junction bases left unmatched: 4. Germline CDR1 SGDLS, CDR2 YYNGEE. The CDR3: CASSVSGEGYEQYF. CDR3 DNA sequence: TGTGCCAGCAGCGTATCTGGGGAGGGCTACGAGCAGTACTTC.

V gene TRBV9 combines with J gene TRBJ2-3; D is ambiguous. The CDR3 loop spans 14 amino acids. Deletions cut 3 bases from V and 2 bases from J, with 10 bases between. From germline, CDR1 is SGDLS and CDR2 YYNGEE. DNA for the CDR3: TGTGCCAGCAGCGCGGTGACTTACACAGATACGCAGTATTTT. Amino acid sequence: CASSAVTYTDTQYF.

The rearrangement joins TRBV9 to TRBJ2-1; 10 bases fit TRBD2. The V gene end was trimmed by 2 bases and the J gene end by 2 bases; junction bases not matched to a gene: 4. The length of the CDR3 is 16 residues. In germline, CDR1 is SGDLS, CDR2 YYNGEE. The CDR3 is CASSVSSGGAYNEQFF. The CDR3, as DNA: TGTGCCAGCAGCGTCTCGAGCGGGGGGGCCTACAATGAGCAGTTCTTC. The entire variable domain, with the rest obtained from reference TRBV9 and TRBJ2-1, is as follows: DSGVTQTPKHLITATGQRVTLRCSPRSGDLSVYWYQQSLDQGLQFLIQYYNGEERAKGNILERFSAQQFPDLHSELNLSSLELGDSALYFCASSVSSGGAYNEQFFGPGTRLTVL.

The chain is built from TRBV5-1 and TRBJ1-4; D is uncertain. Germline V gene sequence: CDR1 SGHRS, CDR2 YFSETQ. The CDR3 totals 15 residues. V was cut by 0 bases and J by 0 bases, with 6 bases left in between. CDR3 sequence (DNA): TGCGCCAGCAGCTTGGGAACTACAACTAATGAAAAACTGTTTTTT. This gives the protein CASSLGTTTNEKLFF.

The rearrangement joins TRBV7-2 to TRBJ1-4; 8 bases agree with TRBD1. V lost 8 bases to trimming and J lost 5 bases; unmatched junction nucleotides: 7. Germline-derived CDR1 and CDR2 are SGHTA and FQGNSA. This CDR3 region has 14 residues. DNA for the CDR3: TGTGCCAGCGGACTCACAGGGGGGAATGAAAAACTGTTTTTT. It codes for CASGLTGGNEKLFF.

CDR3 in amino acids: CAWSVASGRYEQYF. CDR3 coding DNA: TGTGCCTGGAGTGTGGCTAGCGGGAGGTACGAGCAGTACTTC. The rearrangement links TRBV30 to TRBJ2-7, with 11 bases matching TRBD2. Germline V gives CDR1 GTSNPN, CDR2 SVGIG (reference sequence). This CDR3 has 14 amino acids. With 0 bases clipped from V and 4 bases from J, the junction kept 2 bases outside the gene matches. Full variable domain (rest looked up from reference TRBV30 and TRBJ2-7): SQTIHQWPATLVQPVGSPLSLECTVEGTSNPNLYWYRQAAGRGLQLLFYSVGIGQISSEVPQNLSASRPQDRQFILSSKKLLLSDSGFYLCAWSVASGRYEQYFGPGTRLTVT.

In its sample, this clone was seen a few times. This chain connects TRBV6-5 to TRBJ1-2; D unresolved. This CDR3 is built from 12 residues. V was clipped by 5 bases and J by 4 bases, with 8 bases between them. From germline, CDR1 is MNHEY and CDR2 SVGAGI. For the CDR3, the DNA is TGTGCCAGCAGTGGGGAGGGCTATGGCTACACCTTC. Protein sequence: CASSGEGYGYTF.

The chain uses TRBV29-1 and TRBJ2-1, with D possibly being TRBD2 (6 bases). The CDR3 is made up of 11 amino acids. From germline, CDR1 is SQVTM and CDR2 ANQGSEA. V lost 4 bases and J 10 bases, leaving 11 bases between the germline ends. The CDR3 nucleotides are TGCAGCGTTGGTAGGGGACTGGAGCAGTTCTTC. Its protein product is CSVGRGLEQFF.

This clone was detected only once. The rearrangement links TRBV7-6 to TRBJ2-1, with 9 bases lining up with TRBD2. The CDR3 extends over 15 amino acids. V trimming: 8 bases; J trimming: 4 bases; junction bases outside the gene matches: 9. In germline, CDR1 is SGHVS, CDR2 FNYEAQ. The CDR3 coding sequence is TGTGCCAGCGCCGCGATAGCGGGGGAGTACAATGAGCAGTTCTTC. Protein product: CASAAIAGEYNEQFF.